This TCR beta chain emerged from a study of blood T cells in healthy people across ages. The CDR3 is 17 amino acids. Germline V gene sequence: CDR1 MGHRA, CDR2 YSYEKL. Concerning this clonotype itself: The antigen is undetermined. At one end the junction does not follow the germline gene, possibly because of a read error.

Study-level points and caveats: It was held that the diversity estimates obtained from one million T cells were underestimates. Aged donors had fewer naive CD4+ cells and lower diversity than long-lived donors.

Sample-barcoded 5' priming and a J-beta primer mix drove a second PCR of about 6 to 12 cycles. TCRdb passed the 5' RACE reads through MiXCR, listing each CDR3 protein once. The sample has approximately 680,000 distinct CDR3 sequences, about 34% seen once; the top ten hold less than 20%. The sequence was obtained from a woman of 80 years or more in good health. Material: blood. J is TRBJ2-5 and V is TRBV4-1, with D possibly matching TRBD2 (5 bases). CDR3 sequence reads: CASSPRRATGNQKTQYF. DNA for the CDR3: TGCGCCAGCAGTCCAAGGAGAGCCACGGGAAACCAAAAGACCCAGTACTTC.